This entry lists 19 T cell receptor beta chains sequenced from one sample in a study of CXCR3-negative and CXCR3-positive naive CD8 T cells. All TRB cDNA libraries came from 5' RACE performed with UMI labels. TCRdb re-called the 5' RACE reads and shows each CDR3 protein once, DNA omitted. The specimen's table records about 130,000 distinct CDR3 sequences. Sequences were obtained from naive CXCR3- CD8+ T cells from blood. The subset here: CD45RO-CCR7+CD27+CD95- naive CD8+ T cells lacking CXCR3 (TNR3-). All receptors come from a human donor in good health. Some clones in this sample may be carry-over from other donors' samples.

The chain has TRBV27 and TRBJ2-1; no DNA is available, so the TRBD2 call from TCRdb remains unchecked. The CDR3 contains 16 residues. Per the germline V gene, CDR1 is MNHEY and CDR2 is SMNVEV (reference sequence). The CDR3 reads CASSLTGTSDRAEQFF.

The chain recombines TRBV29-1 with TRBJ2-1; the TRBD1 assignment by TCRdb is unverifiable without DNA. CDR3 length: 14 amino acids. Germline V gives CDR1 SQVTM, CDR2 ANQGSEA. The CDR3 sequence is CSVEAPREGDEQFF.

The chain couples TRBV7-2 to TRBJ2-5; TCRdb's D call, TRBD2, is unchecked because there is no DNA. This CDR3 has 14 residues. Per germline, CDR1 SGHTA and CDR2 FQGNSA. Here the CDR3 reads CASSAGTLQETQYF.

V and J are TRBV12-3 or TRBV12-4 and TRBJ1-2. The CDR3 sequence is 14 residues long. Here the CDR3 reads CASTWGGSSWGYTF.

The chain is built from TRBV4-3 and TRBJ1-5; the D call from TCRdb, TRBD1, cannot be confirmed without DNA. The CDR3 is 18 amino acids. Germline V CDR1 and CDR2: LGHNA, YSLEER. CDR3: CASSQDRFSQGRAQPQHF.

This CDR3 is CSVEADREGTGELFF. V gene TRBV29-1 combines with J gene TRBJ2-2; the TCRdb D gene call, TRBD1, has no DNA to confirm it. CDR1 and CDR2 from the germline V gene are SQVTM and ANQGSEA. CDR3 length equals 15 residues.

CDR3 residues: CASSEPRGYEQYF. V usage is TRBV28 and J usage is TRBJ2-7; the D gene TCRdb calls, TRBD1, cannot be checked with no DNA. The CDR3 covers 13 residues. Germline assignment: CDR1 MDHEN and CDR2 SYDVKM.

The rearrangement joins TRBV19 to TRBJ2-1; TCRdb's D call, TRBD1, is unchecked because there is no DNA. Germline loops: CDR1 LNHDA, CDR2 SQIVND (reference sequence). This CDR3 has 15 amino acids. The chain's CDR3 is CASSIFKGFVNEQFF.

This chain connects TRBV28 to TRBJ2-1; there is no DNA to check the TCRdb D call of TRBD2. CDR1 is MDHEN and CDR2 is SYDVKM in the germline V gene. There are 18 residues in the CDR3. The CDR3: CASSLRLAGALSYNEQFF.

CDR3 sequence reads: CASRQKGHLNTEAFF. The V gene is TRBV12-3 or TRBV12-4, the J gene TRBJ1-1; with no DNA, the TCRdb D assignment of TRBD1 cannot be verified. The CDR3 runs to 15 residues.

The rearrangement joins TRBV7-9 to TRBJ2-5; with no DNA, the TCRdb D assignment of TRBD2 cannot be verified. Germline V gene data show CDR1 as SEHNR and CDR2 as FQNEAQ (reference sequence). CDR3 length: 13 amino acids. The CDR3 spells CASRESVEETQYF.

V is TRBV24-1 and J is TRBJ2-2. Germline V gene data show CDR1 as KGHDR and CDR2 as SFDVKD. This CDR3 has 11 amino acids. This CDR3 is CATSETGELFF.

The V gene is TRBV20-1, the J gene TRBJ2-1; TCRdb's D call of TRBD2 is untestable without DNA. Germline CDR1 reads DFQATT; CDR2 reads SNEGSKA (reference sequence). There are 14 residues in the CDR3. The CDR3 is CSARELAGGNEQFF.

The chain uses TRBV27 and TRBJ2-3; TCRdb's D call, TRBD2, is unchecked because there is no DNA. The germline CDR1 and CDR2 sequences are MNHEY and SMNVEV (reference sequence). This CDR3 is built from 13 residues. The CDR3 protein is CASMVRGTDTQYF.

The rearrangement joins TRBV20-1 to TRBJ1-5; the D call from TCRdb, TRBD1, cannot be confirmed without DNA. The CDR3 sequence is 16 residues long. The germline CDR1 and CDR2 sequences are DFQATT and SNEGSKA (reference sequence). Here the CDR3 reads CSARDLRRQESQPQHF.

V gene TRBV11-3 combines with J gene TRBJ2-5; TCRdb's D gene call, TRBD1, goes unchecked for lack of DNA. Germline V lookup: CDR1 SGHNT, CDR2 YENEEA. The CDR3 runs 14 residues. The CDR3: CASSLDDRPETQYF. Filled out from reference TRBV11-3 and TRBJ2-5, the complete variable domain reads EAGVVQSPRYKIIEKKQPVAFWCNPISGHNTLYWYLQNLGQGPELLIRYENEEAVDDSQLPKDRFSAERLKGVDSTLKIQPAELGDSAVYLCASSLDDRPETQYFGPGTRLLVL.

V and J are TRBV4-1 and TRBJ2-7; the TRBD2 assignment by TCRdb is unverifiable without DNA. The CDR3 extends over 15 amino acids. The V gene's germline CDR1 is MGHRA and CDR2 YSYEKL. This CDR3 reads CASSQKAGESYEQYF.

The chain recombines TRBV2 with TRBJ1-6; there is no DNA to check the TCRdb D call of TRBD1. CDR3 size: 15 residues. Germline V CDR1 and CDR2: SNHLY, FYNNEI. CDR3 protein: CASSGQGVDNSPLHF.

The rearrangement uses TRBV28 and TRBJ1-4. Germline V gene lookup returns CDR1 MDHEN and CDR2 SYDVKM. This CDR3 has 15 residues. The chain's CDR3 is CASSPIYRNNEKLFF.